This entry lists 19 T cell receptor beta chains sequenced from one sample in a study of technical replicates of blood from several donors. Data came from immunoSEQ multiplex PCR; TCRdb stores just in-frame clones and leaves some out. This table has around 70,000 clones, approximately 97% appearing once. Sequenced: T cells isolated from PBMCs. The receptors were gathered from a human donor in good health.

The chain links TRBV27 to TRBJ1-1, with D unclear. Germline V lookup: CDR1 MNHEY, CDR2 SMNVEV (reference sequence). This CDR3 has 16 amino acids. V lost 3 bases to trimming and J lost 1 base, with 15 bases between them. The DNA for the CDR3 is TGTGCCAGCAGTTTGGCCGGTAGGCCAGGGAACACTGAAGCTTTCTTT. It encodes CASSLAGRPGNTEAFF.

The chain combines TRBV7-2 with TRBJ1-3, with D possibly TRBD1 on 6 matching bases. The CDR3 is 15 residues long. Germline CDR1 and CDR2: SGHTA and FQGNSA. The germline V and J ends were trimmed by 5 bases and 3 bases, with 14 bases remaining between them. DNA of the CDR3: TGTGCCAGCAGCAGAAATACAGGGATTGGAAACACCATATATTTT. This gives the protein CASSRNTGIGNTIYF.

The chain is built from TRBV19 and TRBJ1-1; TRBD1 matches at 9 bases. V dropped 6 bases and J dropped 0; count of bases not matched to a gene: 11. The CDR3 extends over 17 amino acids. The germline gives CDR1 LNHDA, CDR2 SQIVND (reference sequence). The CDR3 reads CASSDRGWVYMNTEAFF. CDR3 sequence (DNA): TGTGCCAGTAGCGACAGGGGGTGGGTGTATATGAACACTGAAGCTTTCTTT.

This chain uses TRBV28 with TRBJ1-1; D remains ambiguous. CDR1 is MDHEN, CDR2 SYDVKM, per germline. The CDR3 loop spans 14 amino acids. Trimming took off 10 bases at V and 0 bases at J, with 15 bases between the two ends. This CDR3 is CATHSANMNTEAFF. The CDR3 region has the DNA TGTGCCACCCACAGTGCGAACATGAACACTGAAGCTTTCTTT.

V gene TRBV18 combines with J gene TRBJ1-3; D uncertain. The CDR3 has 15 amino acids. From germline, CDR1 is KGHSH and CDR2 LQKENI. With 2 bases removed from V and 6 bases from J, the gap between germline ends came to 14 bases. CDR3 sequence: CASSPGGPSVNTIYF. The CDR3 region has the DNA TGTGCCAGCTCACCAGGAGGACCATCGGTAAACACCATATATTTT.

This rearrangement joins TRBV7-9 to TRBJ2-2, with no clear D. Germline CDR1 reads SEHNR; CDR2 reads FQNEAQ (reference sequence). Trimming took off 8 bases at V and 5 bases at J, with 21 bases between the two ends. This CDR3 has 16 amino acids. For the CDR3, the DNA is TGTGCCAGCGCGCCCGCTCCGGTCACCGTTACCGGGGAGCTGTTTTTT. Translation gives CASAPAPVTVTGELFF. Together with reference TRBV7-9 and TRBJ2-2, the CDR3 gives the full variable domain: DTGVSQNPRHKITKRGQNVTFRCDPISEHNRLYWYRQTLGQGPEFLTYFQNEAQLEKSRLLSDRFSAERPKGSFSTLEIQRTEQGDSAMYLCASAPAPVTVTGELFFGEGSRLTVL.

The sample holds one count of this clone. V and J are TRBV2 and TRBJ2-7, with 8 bases identical to TRBD2. This CDR3 region has 14 residues. The V gene's germline CDR1 is SNHLY and CDR2 FYNNEI. Trimming removed 7 bases from V and 9 bases from J; junction bases left unmatched: 14. The CDR3 nucleotides are TGTGCCAGCACCGAGGGAGCGGGGGCGTTAGGGCAGTACTTC. Its protein is CASTEGAGALGQYF.

V gene TRBV28 combines with J gene TRBJ1-2; 8 positions agree with TRBD1. Germline V gene sequence: CDR1 MDHEN, CDR2 SYDVKM. The CDR3 loop spans 15 amino acids. V dropped 2 bases and J dropped 2; count of bases not matched to a gene: 4. CDR3 DNA sequence: TGTGCCAGCAGTTTAAGCGGACAGGGAAACTATGGCTACACCTTC. Protein product: CASSLSGQGNYGYTF.

The rearrangement links TRBV11-2 to TRBJ2-1, with TRBD2 as a possible D gene (5 bases). The germline V and J ends were trimmed by 8 bases and 6 bases, with 17 bases remaining between them. The CDR3 sequence is 14 residues long. In germline, CDR1 is SGHAT, CDR2 FQNNGV. This CDR3 is CASRTLAQPNEQFF. As DNA, the CDR3 is TGTGCCAGCCGAACTCTAGCTCAGCCCAATGAGCAGTTCTTC.

The rearrangement joins TRBV19 to TRBJ1-2; 8 bases align to TRBD1. Unmatched junction bases numbered 9, after V lost 7 bases and J lost 8 bases. In germline, CDR1 is LNHDA, CDR2 SQIVND (reference sequence). CDR3 length: 13 amino acids. The CDR3 is CASTPDRVRGYTF. The CDR3 nucleotides read TGTGCCAGTACCCCGGACAGGGTCAGAGGCTACACCTTC.

The chain recombines TRBV4-2 with TRBJ1-1, with a possible D match to TRBD1 (6 bases). The CDR3 runs to 18 residues. V lost 4 bases to trimming and J lost 1 base, with 22 bases between them. Per germline, CDR1 LGHNA and CDR2 YNFKEQ. CDR3 sequence reads: CASSRMGLGRGSNTEAFF. The CDR3 DNA follows: TGTGCCAGCAGCCGAATGGGGCTGGGGAGGGGGTCGAACACTGAAGCTTTCTTT.

Only one count was recorded for this clone. The rearrangement joins TRBV5-4 to TRBJ2-6; TRBD1 aligns across 11 bases. CDR1 is SGHNT and CDR2 is YYREEE in the germline V gene (reference sequence). V was clipped by 3 bases and J by 1 base; unmatched bases: 3. CDR3 length: 17 residues. CDR3 residues: CASSWGQGVSGANVLTF. DNA for the CDR3: TGTGCCAGCAGCTGGGGACAGGGGGTTTCTGGGGCCAACGTCCTGACTTTC.

The rearrangement joins TRBV7-6 to TRBJ2-1; 8 bases line up with TRBD2. Looked up from germline, CDR1 is SGHVS and CDR2 is FNYEAQ. The junction had 8 bases not matched to a gene; V was cut back by 4 bases and J by 3 bases. The CDR3 runs to 16 residues. CDR3 region: CASSSHFSGGYNEQFF. CDR3 DNA: TGTGCCAGCAGCTCGCATTTCAGCGGGGGCTACAATGAGCAGTTCTTC.

The chain links TRBV30 to TRBJ1-5; tentative D call: TRBD1 (6 bases). The germline gives CDR1 GTSNPN, CDR2 SVGIG (reference sequence). The V end was cut by 0 bases, the J end by 6 bases, with 12 bases between. There are 14 residues in the CDR3. The CDR3 reads CAWSVGGNGQPQHF. CDR3 sequence (DNA): TGTGCCTGGAGTGTAGGGGGAAACGGTCAGCCCCAGCATTTT.

The chain couples TRBV9 to TRBJ1-2; D unresolved. V gave up 3 bases and J gave up 0 bases, with 9 bases separating them. The CDR3 consists of 14 residues. From germline, CDR1 is SGDLS and CDR2 YYNGEE. CDR3 bases: TGTGCCAGCAGCGCCCCGGGTACTAACTATGGCTACACCTTC. This gives the protein CASSAPGTNYGYTF.

This rearrangement joins TRBV12-5 to TRBJ1-4; 9 nucleotides agree with TRBD1. Germline V gives CDR1 LGHNT, CDR2 FRNRAP. The CDR3 covers 17 residues. V was pared by 3 bases and J by 0 bases, with 5 bases of the junction left unmatched. The CDR3 DNA reads TGTGCTAGTGGTTTCAACAGGGGGCCCACAACTAATGAAAAACTGTTTTTT. It yields the protein CASGFNRGPTTNEKLFF. The full variable domain, its missing parts supplied by reference TRBV12-5 and TRBJ1-4, is DARVTQTPRHKVTEMGQEVTMRCQPILGHNTVFWYRQTMMQGLELLAYFRNRAPLDDSGMPKDRFSAEMPDATLATLKIQPSEPRDSAVYFCASGFNRGPTTNEKLFFGSGTQLSVL.

The rearrangement uses TRBV10-3 and TRBJ2-7; 7 bases map to TRBD1. The CDR3 runs 12 residues. The germline CDR1 and CDR2 sequences are ENHRY and SYGVKD. With V trimmed by 5 bases and J by 6 bases, 4 bases remained unmatched. For the CDR3, the DNA is TGTGCCATCAGTAGACAGGGTGGCGAGCAGTACTTC. This translates into CAISRQGGEQYF.

The gene calls are TRBV5-3 and TRBJ2-7, with D uncertain. TRBV5-3 carries the ORF label, with uncertain function. This CDR3 is 12 amino acids long. V gave up 4 bases and J gave up 7 bases, with 12 bases separating them. The CDR3 spells CARSLQVREQYF. The CDR3 region has the DNA TGTGCCAGAAGCCTCCAGGTCCGTGAGCAGTACTTC.

This sequence joins TRBV10-1 and TRBJ1-2; 9 bases map to TRBD1. CDR1 is WNHNN and CDR2 is SYGVQD in the germline V gene (reference sequence). The J segment lost 6 bases and the V segment lost 5 bases, leaving 4 bases of the junction unmatched. The CDR3 totals 13 residues. In nucleotides, the CDR3 is TGCGCCAGCAGTCCGACAGGGGGGGATGGCTACACCTTC. This translates into CASSPTGGDGYTF.